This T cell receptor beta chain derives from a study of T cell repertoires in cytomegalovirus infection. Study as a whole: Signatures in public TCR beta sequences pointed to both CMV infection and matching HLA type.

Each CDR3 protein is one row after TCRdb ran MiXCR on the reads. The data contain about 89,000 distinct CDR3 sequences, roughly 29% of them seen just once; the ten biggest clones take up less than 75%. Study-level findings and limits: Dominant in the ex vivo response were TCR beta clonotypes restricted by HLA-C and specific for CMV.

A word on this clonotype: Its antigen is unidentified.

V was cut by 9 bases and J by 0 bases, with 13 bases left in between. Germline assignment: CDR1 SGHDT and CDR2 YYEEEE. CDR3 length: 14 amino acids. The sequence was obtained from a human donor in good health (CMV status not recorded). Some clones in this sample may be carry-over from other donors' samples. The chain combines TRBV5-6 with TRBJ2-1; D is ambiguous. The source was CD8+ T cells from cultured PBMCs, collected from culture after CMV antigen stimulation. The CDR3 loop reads CATQTSSSYNEQFF. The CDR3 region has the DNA TGTGCCACCCAGACTTCGAGCTCCTACAATGAGCAGTTCTTC.